These 18 T cell receptor beta chains share one sample of origin, sequenced in a study of esophageal squamous cell carcinoma under preoperative chemotherapy. TCRdb re-derived calls from the PCR reads in MiXCR, one entry per CDR3 protein. Among fewer than 40,000 distinct CDR3 sequences listed, roughly 50% were seen once. Noted time point: before preoperative PTX-NDP chemotherapy. The sample here was taken from a patient given preoperative chemotherapy. The receptors were gathered from a human donor with esophageal squamous cell carcinoma. The donor label of this sample is uncertain.

This chain joins TRBV10-2 and TRBJ2-3, with unresolved D. Trimming pared 2 bases from V and 6 bases from J, leaving 3 bases between. Germline V lookup: CDR1 WSHSY, CDR2 SAAADI. This CDR3 has 11 residues. CDR3 nucleotide sequence: TGCGCCAGCAGTGAGGTGGATACGCAGTATTTT. It translates to CASSEVDTQYF.

Sample share makes this clonotype medium-sized. This chain joins TRBV6-6 and TRBJ2-5; D unresolved. V was shortened by 9 bases and J by 1 base, with 12 bases between the two germline ends. Germline CDR1 and CDR2: MNHNY and SVGAGI (reference sequence). The CDR3 contains 13 residues. The CDR3 nucleotides read TGTGCCAGTCGATTCGCCAGCCAAGAGACCCAGTACTTC. The encoded protein is CASRFASQETQYF.

This clonotype was counted ten times or more. The V call is TRBV7-8, the J call TRBJ2-3; D uncertain. Germline V CDR1 and CDR2: SGHVS, FQNEAQ. Trimming cost V 4 bases and J 0 bases, with 8 bases left between them. The CDR3 totals 14 residues. CDR3 region: CASSSSTSTDTQYF. The CDR3 DNA is TGTGCCAGCAGCTCTTCGACTAGCACAGATACGCAGTATTTT.

In this sample, this clonotype turned up many times. The rearrangement joins TRBV7-2 to TRBJ2-1; 9 bases line up with TRBD2. The J call may be mistaken, given a closer DNA end match to TRBJ2-7. CDR1 SGHTA and CDR2 FQGNSA come from the germline V gene. The CDR3 is made up of 16 amino acids. CDR3 sequence reads: CASSRSGRRSYNEQYF. CDR3 coding DNA: TGTGCCAGCAGCCGTAGCGGGAGAAGGTCCTACAATGAGCAGTACTTC.

This clonotype has just a few counts. The chain's CDR3 is CASSLGPIGEGLVVLTYEQYF. The DNA of the CDR3 is TGTGCCAGCAGCTTAGGGCCCATCGGGGAGGGGTTAGTTGTGTTGACCTACGAGCAGTACTTC. V gene TRBV7-8 combines with J gene TRBJ2-5; TRBD2 matches at 7 bases. The J call may be faulty, since TRBJ2-7 better matches the DNA end. CDR1 SGHVS and CDR2 FQNEAQ come from the germline V gene. This CDR3 has 21 residues.

This chain joins TRBV7-3 and TRBJ2-5; D assignment may be TRBD1 or TRBD2 (5 bases each). This CDR3 contains 17 residues. Germline assignment: CDR1 SGHTA and CDR2 FQGTGA. Trimming removed 5 bases at V and 8 bases at J, with 27 bases between. The DNA for the CDR3 is TGTGCCAGCAGCGTGGGGCCGGCGGGCCGGGACCAAAACACCCAGTACTTC. It codes for CASSVGPAGRDQNTQYF.

V usage is TRBV11-2 and J usage is TRBJ2-5; unclear D gene. The J call may be mistaken, given a closer DNA end match to TRBJ2-7. Germline assignment: CDR1 SGHAT and CDR2 FQNNGV. The CDR3 length is 15 residues. The CDR3 here is CASSPGSGRGYEQYF. The CDR3 DNA is TGTGCCAGCAGCCCGGGTTCTGGGCGTGGTTACGAGCAGTACTTC.

This clonotype was recorded many times. As DNA, the CDR3 is TGTGCCAGCAGCTCTATTTTCCACGGGACGGACTATGGCTACACCTTC. Its translation: CASSSIFHGTDYGYTF. The V and J genes are TRBV11-1 and TRBJ1-2; D possibly corresponds to TRBD1 (5 bases). This CDR3 contains 16 residues. CDR1 and CDR2 (germline): SGHAT, FQDESV (reference sequence). V lost 4 bases to trimming and J lost 3 bases, with 18 bases between them.

There are many counts of this clonotype. This rearrangement joins TRBV9 to TRBJ2-3, with 7 bases fitting TRBD2. Germline CDR1 SGDLS, CDR2 YYNGEE. The CDR3 sequence is 15 residues long. Trimming took 0 bases from V and 2 from J; bases not matched to a gene: 3. CDR3 bases: TGTGCCAGCAGCGTAGAGGGACTAAACACAGATACGCAGTATTTT. It codes for CASSVEGLNTDTQYF.

Notes on this clonotype: An end of the junction does not agree with germline; a read error may underlie this. The V gene is TRBV7-2, the J gene TRBJ2-3, with TRBD2 identical over 7 bases. Germline loops: CDR1 SGHTA, CDR2 FQGNSA. The CDR3 spans 12 residues. CDR3 DNA: TGTGCCAGCGGACTAGTCTACAATGAGCAGTACTTT. Translating it yields CASGLVYNEQYF.

This clonotype has a handful of counts. This sequence may be a read error, since a much larger clone differs from it by one base. This rearrangement joins TRBV6-5 to TRBJ2-1; TRBD2 agrees at 11 bases. The CDR3 is 15 amino acids. Germline trimming cut 4 bases from V and 10 bases from J; bases unmatched to any gene: 9. CDR1 MNHEY and CDR2 SVGAGI come from the germline V gene. The CDR3 protein is CASSSGTSGSYEQFF. The CDR3 coding sequence is TGTGCCAGCAGTTCCGGGACTAGCGGCTCCTACGAGCAGTTCTTC.

This clonotype was seen at least ten times. This chain connects TRBV10-3 to TRBJ2-3, with TRBD1 identical over 12 bases. Looked up from germline, CDR1 is ENHRY and CDR2 is SYGVKD. The V gene end was trimmed by 2 bases and the J gene end by 4 bases; junction bases not matched to a gene: 1. CDR3 length equals 15 residues. The CDR3 loop reads CAISEGTGGSDTQYF. The CDR3 nucleotides are TGTGCCATCAGTGAGGGGACAGGGGGCTCAGATACGCAGTATTTT.

This clonotype has a handful of counts. V is TRBV5-1 and J is TRBJ2-5, with D perhaps TRBD1 (6 bases). Germline V CDR1 and CDR2: SGHRS, YFSETQ. The CDR3 totals 16 residues. V was clipped by 4 bases and J by 1 base, with 17 bases between them. The CDR3 region has the DNA TGCGCCAGCAGCGTGAGTACAGGGATCCCCCAAGAGACCCAGTACTTC. Protein: CASSVSTGIPQETQYF.

The gene calls are TRBV12-3 or TRBV12-4 and TRBJ2-1; TRBD2 agrees at 16 bases. The CDR3 covers 17 residues. J was trimmed by 10 bases and V by 5 bases; bases with no gene match: 11. The CDR3 bases are TGTGCCAGCAGTCCAATGGGACTAGCGGGAGGGGCCTACGAGCAGTTCTTC. Translating it yields CASSPMGLAGGAYEQFF.

The CDR3 DNA follows: TGTGCCAGGGGCCACCGGCAGGCGAACACCGGTACGCAGTATTTT. This sequence encodes CARGHRQANTGTQYF. The V and J genes are TRBV6-1 and TRBJ2-2; D ambiguous. Judging by the DNA end, TRBJ2-3 fits better; the J call may be wrong. Germline V gene data show CDR1 as MNHNS and CDR2 as SASEGT. This CDR3 region has 15 residues.

This clonotype was detected a few times. The rearrangement uses TRBV11-2 and TRBJ2-3; 10 nucleotides match TRBD2. Trimming removed 5 bases from V and 4 bases from J; junction bases left unmatched: 6. The CDR3 is made up of 15 amino acids. CDR1 is SGHAT, CDR2 FQNNGV, per germline. DNA of the CDR3: TGTGCCAGCAGCCCGAGCGGGGGGGCCGCAGATACGCAGTATTTT. This codes for CASSPSGGAADTQYF.

Of note for this clonotype: At one end the junction does not follow the germline gene, possibly because of a read error. The genes are TRBV7-2 and TRBJ2-3; D may correspond to TRBD1 or TRBD2 (7 bases each). The germline CDR1 and CDR2 sequences are SGHTA and FQGNSA. This CDR3 region has 16 residues. The CDR3 reads CASRGQGGRGKDTQYF. CDR3 DNA: TGTGCCAGCAGGGGGCAGGGGGGGCGTGGCAAAGATACCCAGTACTTT.

This CDR3 reads CASSLVAGVTEAFF. The CDR3 bases are TGTGCCAGCAGCTTGGTCGCGGGGGTCACTGAAGCTTTCTTT. The chain links TRBV5-4 to TRBJ1-1, with D possibly being TRBD1 (5 bases). This CDR3 spans 14 amino acids. Trimming took 0 bases from V and 4 from J, leaving 10 bases between them. Germline V gives CDR1 SGHNT, CDR2 YYREEE (reference sequence).